Presented here are 25 T cell receptor beta chains from one specimen sequenced in a study of T cell repertoires in cytomegalovirus infection. Their antigen targets remain unknown. TCRdb re-called the reads through MiXCR, storing one row per CDR3 protein. The top ten hold approximately 50% of the sample, which has 100,000 to 150,000 distinct CDR3 sequences, more than 25% seen once. Source: CD8+ T cells from cultured PBMCs, taken from culture after CMV antigen stimulation. The receptors were gathered from a human donor in good health (CMV status not recorded). Some clones in this sample may be carry-over from other donors' samples.

This clonotype occurred many times. CDR3 region: CATSESDRDTGELFF. Written as DNA, the CDR3 is TGTGCCACCAGTGAGTCGGACAGGGACACCGGGGAGCTGTTTTTT. The chain employs TRBV24-1 and TRBJ2-2; 8 nucleotides agree with TRBD1. The trim removed 4 bases at V and 3 bases at J, leaving 3 bases unmatched. Germline CDR1 KGHDR, CDR2 SFDVKD. CDR3 length: 15 amino acids.

The V gene is TRBV19, the J gene TRBJ1-5; D is perhaps TRBD1 (6 bases). The length of the CDR3 is 14 residues. V was shortened by 6 bases and J by 3 bases, with 12 bases between the two germline ends. Per germline, CDR1 LNHDA and CDR2 SQIVND (reference sequence). CDR3: CASSEQGFNQPQHF. The CDR3 DNA follows: TGTGCCAGTAGCGAACAGGGATTCAATCAGCCCCAGCATTTT.

This clonotype was seen repeatedly, ten times or more. The chain carries TRBV7-8 and TRBJ2-3; no reliable D call. The length of the CDR3 is 13 residues. The V gene lost 5 bases and the J gene lost 3 bases, with 9 bases spanning the gap. Germline CDR1 SGHVS, CDR2 FQNEAQ. The CDR3 nucleotides read TGTGCCAGCAGCAGTCCTAAAACAGATACGCAGTATTTT. It is translated as CASSSPKTDTQYF.

J is TRBJ2-1 and V is TRBV29-1; no firm D call. Germline lookup yields CDR1 SQVTM and CDR2 ANQGSEA. This CDR3 is built from 12 residues. Trimming took off 2 bases at V and 5 bases at J, with 7 bases between the two ends. The CDR3 region is CSVERQDNEQFF. The CDR3 DNA reads as TGCAGCGTTGAAAGGCAGGACAATGAGCAGTTCTTC.

V usage is TRBV19 and J usage is TRBJ2-1; 7 nucleotides agree with TRBD2. CDR1 and CDR2 from the germline V gene are LNHDA and SQIVND (reference sequence). V shed 3 bases and J 1 base; nucleotides not matched to a gene: 3. There are 15 residues in the CDR3. In DNA form, the CDR3 reads TGTGCCAGTAGTATCCGGGGGGATTCCTACAATGAGCAGTTCTTC. Protein product: CASSIRGDSYNEQFF.

This chain connects TRBV6-1 to TRBJ2-7; 7 nucleotides align to TRBD1. The germline V gene encodes CDR1 MNHNS and CDR2 SASEGT. The V gene end was trimmed by 2 bases and the J gene end by 3 bases; junction bases not matched to a gene: 4. This CDR3 has 14 amino acids. The CDR3 region has the DNA TGTGCCAGCAGTGAAAAGGGGGCCCTCTACGAGCAGTACTTC. As protein: CASSEKGALYEQYF.

This clonotype was picked up a small number of times. The chain carries TRBV7-8 and TRBJ2-2; 7 bases are a match to TRBD1. CDR1 and CDR2 (germline): SGHVS, FQNEAQ. The CDR3 length is 16 residues. Germline trimming cut 4 bases from V and 5 bases from J; bases unmatched to any gene: 10. The CDR3 coding sequence is TGTGCCAGCAGCTCCGCCCGGGACAGAACTACCGGGGAGCTGTTTTTT. The encoded protein is CASSSARDRTTGELFF.

The CDR3 DNA reads TGTGCCAGCAGTTTAACTGGGGCCACTGAAGCTTTCTTT. Translated, it gives CASSLTGATEAFF. The rearrangement joins TRBV28 to TRBJ1-1; possibly TRBD1 for D (5 bases). Between the trimmed V and J ends, which lost 2 bases and 4 bases, there was a span of 8 bases. The CDR3 has 13 amino acids. Germline V gene lookup returns CDR1 MDHEN and CDR2 SYDVKM.

The sample holds a few counts of this clonotype. V usage is TRBV6-6 and J usage is TRBJ1-2, with D hard to call. The CDR3 contains 14 residues. Trimming stripped 0 bases from V and 5 bases from J, with 10 bases between. CDR1 and CDR2 (germline): MNHNY, SVGAGI (reference sequence). The CDR3 is CASSYSFGEYGYTF. The DNA for the CDR3 is TGTGCCAGCAGTTACTCGTTTGGGGAATATGGCTACACCTTC.

There are a few counts of this clonotype. The V gene is TRBV4-1, the J gene TRBJ1-1; D perhaps matches TRBD1 (6 bases). Trimming pared 2 bases from V and 1 base from J, leaving 14 bases between. In germline, CDR1 is MGHRA, CDR2 YSYEKL. CDR3 size: 16 residues. The CDR3, as DNA: TGCGCCAGCAGCCAAACCCAGACAGGACAGAACACTGAAGCTTTCTTT. This translates into CASSQTQTGQNTEAFF.

This clonotype was seen ten or more times. This chain links TRBV7-6 with TRBJ2-1, with no clear D. The CDR3 is 12 residues long. In germline, CDR1 is SGHVS, CDR2 FNYEAQ. The ends were cut back, 7 bases at V and 4 bases at J, with 8 bases in the middle. CDR3 region: CASTNQYNEQFF. The CDR3 nucleotides are TGTGCCAGCACAAATCAGTACAATGAGCAGTTCTTC.

This chain joins TRBV10-3 and TRBJ2-3, with D perhaps given as TRBD1 or TRBD2 (6 bases each). V was pared by 3 bases and J by 3 bases, with 10 bases between. This CDR3 spans 14 amino acids. From germline, CDR1 is ENHRY and CDR2 SYGVKD. CDR3 coding DNA: TGTGCCATCAGTGACAGGGGAGGAACAGATACGCAGTATTTT. Its protein is CAISDRGGTDTQYF.

This chain joins TRBV7-3 and TRBJ2-7; the D call may be TRBD1 or TRBD2 (5 bases each). The germline gives CDR1 SGHTA, CDR2 FQGTGA. Trimming cost V 0 bases and J 7 bases, with 16 bases left between them. The CDR3 has 15 residues. The CDR3 DNA is TGTGCCAGCAGCTTAACGGGGCGGGCGGCTGAAGAGCAGTACTTC. The encoded protein is CASSLTGRAAEEQYF.

This clonotype has just a few counts. The J gene is TRBJ2-7, the V gene TRBV5-4; possible D gene TRBD1, 6 bases. The V end lost 0 bases, the J end lost 1 base, and 14 bases lay between the germline ends. The germline V gene has CDR1 SGHNT and CDR2 YYREEE (reference sequence). CDR3 length: 16 amino acids. The CDR3 DNA follows: TGTGCCAGCAGCTTGGAAGGGGGAGAAAAATCCTACGAGCAGTACTTC. This gives the protein CASSLEGGEKSYEQYF.

CDR3 in amino acids: CASSPRAANYGYTF. Written as DNA, the CDR3 is TGTGCCAGCAGCCCCCGGGCGGCTAACTATGGCTACACCTTC. The J gene is TRBJ1-2, the V gene TRBV7-9; no reliable D call. This CDR3 is 14 amino acids long. Per the germline V gene, CDR1 is SEHNR and CDR2 is FQNEAQ (reference sequence). The V and J ends lost 5 bases and 0 bases respectively, with 10 bases between them.

V gene TRBV7-6 combines with J gene TRBJ2-1; D uncertain. CDR3 size: 17 residues. Germline lookup yields CDR1 SGHVS and CDR2 FNYEAQ. V gave up 0 bases and J gave up 0 bases, with 12 bases separating them. For the CDR3, the DNA is TGTGCCAGCAGCTTAGCGGGGTCGGTAAACTCCTACAATGAGCAGTTCTTC. Encoded protein: CASSLAGSVNSYNEQFF.

The sample holds many counts of this clonotype. The rearrangement joins TRBV12-3 or TRBV12-4 to TRBJ1-2, with D tentatively TRBD1 (5 bases). Deletions cut 3 bases from V and 8 bases from J, with 22 bases between. The CDR3 is made up of 16 amino acids. The CDR3 reads CASSFSTAPQGEGYTF. In nucleotides, the CDR3 is TGTGCCAGCAGTTTTTCGACAGCCCCGCAGGGAGAGGGCTACACCTTC.

The chain joins TRBV3-1 to TRBJ1-1; TRBD1 is a possible D gene (5 bases). V was shortened by 1 base and J by 6 bases, with 15 bases between the two germline ends. The CDR3 extends over 15 amino acids. CDR1 is LGHDT, CDR2 YNNKEL, per germline (reference sequence). CDR3 nucleotide sequence: TGTGCCAGCAGCCAAGGTTTGGGGGAGCGAGCTGAAGCTTTCTTT. As protein: CASSQGLGERAEAFF.

V is TRBV18 and J is TRBJ2-7; D uncertain. V was shortened by 0 bases and J by 9 bases, with 15 bases between the two germline ends. Germline CDR1 KGHSH, CDR2 LQKENI. The CDR3 is 14 amino acids. In DNA form, the CDR3 reads TGTGCCAGCTCACCACCCCAGTGGCAGGAATCGCAGTACTTC. Translation: CASSPPQWQESQYF.

This clonotype was recorded many times. This chain uses TRBV4-1 with TRBJ2-1; D remains ambiguous. Deletions cut 0 bases from V and 9 bases from J, with 12 bases between. The germline V gene has CDR1 MGHRA and CDR2 YSYEKL. The CDR3 is made up of 14 amino acids. CDR3 sequence (DNA): TGCGCCAGCAGCCAAGAATTTAGTATAAGTGAGCAGTTCTTC. This encodes CASSQEFSISEQFF.

This chain uses TRBV20-1 with TRBJ2-7; 15 bases match TRBD2. CDR3 length equals 15 residues. The germline gives CDR1 DFQATT, CDR2 SNEGSKA (reference sequence). Trimming at V came to 5 bases and at J to 3 bases, leaving 5 bases not matched to a gene. The CDR3 DNA is TGCAGTGCTCCGGGGACTAGCGGGGGGTTCTACGAGCAGTACTTC. Its translation: CSAPGTSGGFYEQYF.

V and J are TRBV5-6 and TRBJ2-7; D remains ambiguous. The CDR3 totals 13 residues. Deletions cut 1 base from V and 6 bases from J, with 11 bases between. CDR1 and CDR2 from the germline V gene are SGHDT and YYEEEE. The DNA for the CDR3 is TGTGCCAGCAGCTTGTTGTCCAGGAGCGAGCAGTACTTC. It is translated as CASSLLSRSEQYF.

CDR3 region: CASSLDVSPAYNEQFF. As DNA, the CDR3 is TGTGCCAGCAGCTTAGACGTTTCCCCAGCCTACAATGAGCAGTTCTTC. The V gene is TRBV7-6, the J gene TRBJ2-1; D remains unclear. V shed 1 base and J shed 2 bases, with 12 bases lying between them. Germline V gene data show CDR1 as SGHVS and CDR2 as FNYEAQ. The CDR3 totals 16 residues.

This clonotype was seen a few times. The chain couples TRBV6-2 or TRBV6-3 to TRBJ1-5; TRBD1 aligns across 7 bases. The CDR3 runs 14 residues. The V gene's germline CDR1 is MNHEY and CDR2 SVGEGT. Trimming at V came to 5 bases and at J to 7 bases, leaving 8 bases not matched to a gene. CDR3 in DNA: TGTGCCAGCAGTGTCGGGACAGCGGCGCAGCCCCAGCATTTT. It codes for CASSVGTAAQPQHF.

The DNA of the CDR3 is TGTGCCAGCAGTTACGATCAGGGGATCTACGAGCAGTACTTC. As protein: CASSYDQGIYEQYF. The chain uses TRBV6-5 and TRBJ2-7; D is possibly TRBD1 (6 bases). The CDR3 runs 14 residues. Germline values: CDR1 MNHEY, CDR2 SVGAGI. V lost 2 bases, J lost 3 bases, and 11 bases lay in between.